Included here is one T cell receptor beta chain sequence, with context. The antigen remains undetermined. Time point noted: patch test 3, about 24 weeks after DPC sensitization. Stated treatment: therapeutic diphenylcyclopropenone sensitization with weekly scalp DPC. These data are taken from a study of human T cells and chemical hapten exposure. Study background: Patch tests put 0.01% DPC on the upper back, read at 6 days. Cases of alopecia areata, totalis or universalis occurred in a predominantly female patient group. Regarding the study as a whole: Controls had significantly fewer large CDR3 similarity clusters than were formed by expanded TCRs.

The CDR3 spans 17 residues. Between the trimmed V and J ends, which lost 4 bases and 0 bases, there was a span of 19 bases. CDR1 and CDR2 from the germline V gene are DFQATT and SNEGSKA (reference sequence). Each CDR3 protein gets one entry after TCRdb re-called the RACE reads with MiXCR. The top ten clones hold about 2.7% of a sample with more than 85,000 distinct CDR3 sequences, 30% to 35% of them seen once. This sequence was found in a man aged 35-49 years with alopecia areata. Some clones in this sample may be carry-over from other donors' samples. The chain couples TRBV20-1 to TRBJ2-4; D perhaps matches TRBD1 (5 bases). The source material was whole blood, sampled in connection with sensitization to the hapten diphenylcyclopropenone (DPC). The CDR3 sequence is CSATSLGAVVAKNIQYF. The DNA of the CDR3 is TGCAGTGCTACTTCCCTTGGGGCGGTAGTAGCCAAAAACATTCAGTACTTC.